This T cell receptor (beta chain) was captured by sequencing in a study of CD8 T cells in ankylosing spondylitis. Study findings and constraints: Blood from ankylosing spondylitis patients appeared to carry a characteristic eight-variant TCR beta motif. Researchers reportedly found disease-linked clones significantly enriched in matched ankylosing spondylitis synovial fluid. Earlier literature documents some of the motif variants in reactive arthritis synovial fluid and blood.

This clonotype was detected many times. Its antigen is unidentified. TCRdb analysed the 5' RACE reads with MiXCR anew, one entry per CDR3 protein. The sample lists about 36,000 distinct CDR3 sequences, around 6.2% occurring once. From germline, CDR1 is SGHRS and CDR2 YFSETQ. V lost 1 base, J lost 7 bases, and 12 bases lay in between. The CDR3 is made up of 14 amino acids. Material: blood, either unsorted or a sorted T cell fraction (not recorded which). The clonotype comes from a male donor with ankylosing spondylitis or in good health (not recorded which). J is TRBJ2-1 and V is TRBV5-1; D is uncertain. Here the CDR3 reads CASSLRVGSNEQFF. The CDR3 DNA sequence: TGCGCCAGCAGCTTGCGGGTCGGCTCTAATGAGCAGTTCTTC.